These 10 T cell receptor beta chains originate from one sample sequenced in a study of control samples from healthy donors and cancer patients. Measured with immunoSEQ multiplex PCR; TCRdb has only the in-frame clones, and not every one. This table holds about 410,000 clones, 75% to 95% found once. The sample comprised PBMCs. The receptors here all came from a man aged 40-49 years with head and neck cancer.

This clone was seen once. This CDR3 is CASSESGRGVDEQFF. The CDR3 bases are TGCGCCAGCAGTGAGTCGGGACGGGGGGTCGATGAGCAGTTCTTC. The chain couples TRBV10-2 to TRBJ2-1, with 7 bases lining up with TRBD2. This CDR3 contains 15 residues. The trim removed 0 bases at V and 8 bases at J, leaving 7 bases unmatched. The V gene's germline CDR1 is WSHSY and CDR2 SAAADI.

The chain has TRBV29-1 and TRBJ2-7; D is ambiguous. The CDR3 is 12 amino acids. Trimming removed 0 bases from V and 3 bases from J, with 6 bases in between. CDR1 and CDR2 from the germline V gene are SQVTM and ANQGSEA. CDR3 in DNA: TGCAGCGTTGAAGATCACTTCTACGAGCAGTACTTC. It yields the protein CSVEDHFYEQYF.

This chain joins TRBV28 and TRBJ2-4, with D perhaps matching TRBD2 (7 bases). Trimming stripped 3 bases from V and 6 bases from J, with 9 bases between. CDR1 is MDHEN, CDR2 SYDVKM, per germline. The length of the CDR3 is 13 residues. The CDR3 DNA is TGTGCCAGCAGTTTGGGGGGGGCAAACATTCAGTACTTC. It encodes CASSLGGANIQYF. Looking up the rest from reference TRBV28 and TRBJ2-4 gives the full variable domain: DVKVTQSSRYLVKRTGEKVFLECVQDMDHENMFWYRQDPGLGLRLIYFSYDVKMKEKGDIPEGYSVSREKKERFSLILESASTNQTSMYLCASSLGGANIQYFGAGTRLSVL.

The chain joins TRBV2 to TRBJ2-3, with D maybe TRBD1 (7 bases). The germline CDR1 and CDR2 sequences are SNHLY and FYNNEI. CDR3 length: 16 residues. Trimming cost V 6 bases and J 1 base, with 17 bases left between them. The CDR3 loop is CASRGGPGTGTDTQYF. Here the CDR3 DNA reads TGTGCCAGCAGGGGGGGACCCGGGACAGGCACAGATACGCAGTATTTT.

The chain employs TRBV5-6 and TRBJ1-1; no definite D call. This CDR3 has 12 residues. Looked up from germline, CDR1 is SGHDT and CDR2 is YYEEEE. V lost 4 bases and J lost 3, with 7 bases in between. The DNA of the CDR3 is TGTGCCAGCAGCAACACGGACACTGAAGCTTTCTTT. Its translation: CASSNTDTEAFF. The full variable domain, in which reference TRBV5-6 and TRBJ1-1 provide the parts outside the CDR3, is DAGVTQSPTHLIKTRGQQVTLRCSPKSGHDTVSWYQQALGQGPQFIFQYYEEEERQRGNFPDRFSGHQFPNYSSELNVNALLLGDSALYLCASSNTDTEAFFGQGTRLTVV.

The CDR3 sequence is CASSDRGSTDTQYF. CDR3 in DNA: TGTGCCAGCAGTGACAGGGGAAGCACAGATACGCAGTATTTT. The chain couples TRBV6-4 to TRBJ2-3, with D perhaps matching TRBD1 (5 bases). Germline CDR1 is MRHNA and CDR2 is SNTAGT. The V end was cut by 2 bases, the J end by 0 bases, with 6 bases between. CDR3 length: 14 amino acids.

The gene calls are TRBV7-9 and TRBJ2-5; D is unclear. With 5 bases removed from V and 3 bases from J, the gap between germline ends came to 4 bases. The CDR3 spans 11 residues. CDR1 and CDR2 (germline): SEHNR, FQNEAQ (reference sequence). CDR3 region: CASSQKETQYF. CDR3 DNA: TGTGCCAGCAGCCAAAAAGAGACCCAGTACTTC.

V gene TRBV25-1 combines with J gene TRBJ2-2; D remains unclear. The germline V gene has CDR1 MGHDK and CDR2 SYGVNS. The CDR3 runs 17 residues. The V end lost 2 bases, the J end lost 0 bases, and 13 bases lay between the germline ends. CDR3 loop: CASSEVRAVANTGELFF. The CDR3 DNA reads as TGTGCCAGCAGTGAAGTCCGGGCGGTAGCGAACACCGGGGAGCTGTTTTTT.

This clone is termed medium-sized (0.01 to 0.1%). The chain carries TRBV3-1 (or the pseudogene TRBV3-2) and TRBJ2-6, with D perhaps matching TRBD2 (6 bases). This CDR3 has 17 amino acids. The V gene lost 1 base and the J gene lost 0 bases, with 10 bases spanning the gap. CDR1 LGHDT and CDR2 YNNKEL come from the germline V gene (reference sequence). DNA for the CDR3: TGTGCCAGCAGCCAAGCTGATAGCGGCTCTGGGGCCAACGTCCTGACTTTC. Encoded protein: CASSQADSGSGANVLTF.

The rearrangement uses TRBV24-1 and TRBJ2-1; D ambiguous. Germline V gives CDR1 KGHDR, CDR2 SFDVKD. This CDR3 contains 13 residues. Trimming removed 1 base from V and 7 bases from J, with 7 bases in between. The CDR3 loop reads CATSDFSSNEQFF. The CDR3 bases are TGTGCCACCAGTGATTTCTCCTCTAATGAGCAGTTCTTC.